This TCR beta chain emerged from a study of cytomegalovirus exposure and HLA in healthy donors. Study results and caveats: In a later analysis, more than 15,000 TCR beta sequences were associated with HLA alleles at 0.05 false discovery rate.

The primer mix had 60 Vbeta and 13 Jbeta primers. TCRdb's table, derived via immunoSEQ multiplex PCR, lists solely in-frame clones and lacks some. The table has around 130,000 clones, around 80% seen once. Donors likely had unrecorded immune exposures despite being nominally healthy when sampled. The V gene's germline CDR1 is MRHNA and CDR2 SNTAGT. CDR3 length: 13 amino acids. Trimming shortened V by 6 bases and J by 0 bases, and 7 bases separated the two germline ends. As for this clone: Its antigen is undetermined.

The receptor was derived from a boy aged 2-15 years in good health and CMV-seronegative. Material for sequencing was PBMCs. The chain uses TRBV6-4 and TRBJ2-3, with D unresolved. The CDR3 DNA reads TGTGCCAGCAGCGCGTCGAGCACAGATACGCAGTATTTT. Protein product: CASSASSTDTQYF.